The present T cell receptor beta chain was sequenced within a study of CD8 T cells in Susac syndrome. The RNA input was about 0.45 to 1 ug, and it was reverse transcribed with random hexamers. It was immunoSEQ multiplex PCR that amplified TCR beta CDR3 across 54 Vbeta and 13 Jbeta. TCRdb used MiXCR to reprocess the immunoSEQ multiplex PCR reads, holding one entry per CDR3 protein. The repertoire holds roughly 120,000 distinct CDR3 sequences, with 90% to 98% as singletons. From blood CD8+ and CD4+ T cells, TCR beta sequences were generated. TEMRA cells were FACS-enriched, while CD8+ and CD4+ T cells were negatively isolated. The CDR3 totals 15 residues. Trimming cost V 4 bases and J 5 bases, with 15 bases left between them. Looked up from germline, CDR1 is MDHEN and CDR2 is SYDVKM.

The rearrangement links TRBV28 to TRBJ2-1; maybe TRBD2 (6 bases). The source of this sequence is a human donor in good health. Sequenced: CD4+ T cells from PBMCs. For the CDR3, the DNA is TGTGCCAGCAGTTCCAGCGGGTCCCATCACAATGAGCAGTTCTTC. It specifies CASSSSGSHHNEQFF.